These 24 T cell receptor beta chains share one sample of origin, sequenced in a study of regulatory T cells in long-lasting Graves disease. The authors built TCR beta libraries using iRepertoire HTBI primers and Arm-PCR of CDR3 regions. TCRdb reanalysed the multiplex PCR reads using MiXCR and keeps one entry per CDR3 protein. This sample has about 220,000 distinct CDR3 sequences, with around a fifth found just once. Time point noted: newly diagnosed GD, antithyroid drugs for less than 3 months. With RNA extracted from PBMCs as input, the TCR library was made. In addition, the sample was reused for a study of T cells in Graves' hyperthyroidism and ophthalmopathy.

The sequencing used peripheral blood mononuclear cells (PBMCs), collected at new diagnosis, from a patient treated with antithyroid drugs. The receptors were sampled from a woman aged 25 to 39 with Graves disease.

This clonotype was observed many times. The chain carries TRBV11-2 and TRBJ2-7; a possible D gene is TRBD1 (6 bases). This CDR3 is built from 17 residues. The ends were cut back, 5 bases at V and 1 base at J, with 21 bases in the middle. Germline V gene sequence: CDR1 SGHAT, CDR2 FQNNGV. The CDR3 sequence is CASSGQPIGGGSYEQYF. The CDR3 region has the DNA TGTGCCAGCAGCGGACAGCCTATAGGGGGTGGGTCCTACGAGCAGTACTTC.

Many counts were recorded for this clonotype. V and J are TRBV28 and TRBJ2-3; the D is unclear. V dropped 5 bases and J dropped 7 bases, with 4 bases sitting between them. Germline CDR1 reads MDHEN; CDR2 reads SYDVKM. The CDR3 covers 10 residues. The CDR3: CASSRHTQYF. The CDR3 coding sequence is TGTGCCAGCAGTCGGCATACGCAGTATTTT. The variable domain in full, with the rest retrieved from reference TRBV28 and TRBJ2-3, is DVKVTQSSRYLVKRTGEKVFLECVQDMDHENMFWYRQDPGLGLRLIYFSYDVKMKEKGDIPEGYSVSREKKERFSLILESASTNQTSMYLCASSRHTQYFGPGTRLTVL.

This clonotype was found many times. This chain joins TRBV20-1 and TRBJ1-6; 9 bases match TRBD1. V shed 4 bases, J shed 10 bases, and the junction held 8 bases outside the gene matches. CDR1 is DFQATT and CDR2 is SNEGSKA in the germline V gene (reference sequence). The CDR3 spans 14 residues. As DNA, the CDR3 is TGCAGTGCTAATTCCGGGACAGGGAAATCACCCCTCCACTTT. This codes for CSANSGTGKSPLHF.

This clonotype was picked up many times. The chain is built from TRBV9 and TRBJ2-7, with 7 bases fitting TRBD2. Losses at the gene ends were 4 bases for V and 3 bases for J; bases not matched to a gene: 13. CDR3 length: 16 residues. Germline V lookup: CDR1 SGDLS, CDR2 YYNGEE. CDR3 amino acids: CASSPPGGNYIYEQYF. CDR3 coding DNA: TGTGCCAGCAGCCCCCCGGGGGGTAACTACATCTACGAGCAGTACTTC.

The V call is TRBV2, the J call TRBJ1-4; 7 nucleotides align to TRBD1. Germline V gives CDR1 SNHLY, CDR2 FYNNEI. With V trimmed by 8 bases and J by 4 bases, 10 bases remained unmatched. The CDR3 length is 15 residues. CDR3 amino acids: CASEVGTAYNEKLFF. The CDR3 DNA follows: TGTGCCAGCGAAGTGGGGACAGCTTATAATGAAAAACTGTTTTTT.

The gene calls are TRBV11-3 and TRBJ2-7; D assignment may be TRBD1 or TRBD2 (5 bases each). CDR3 length: 13 residues. Germline CDR1 reads SGHNT; CDR2 reads YENEEA. V lost 4 bases, J lost 6 bases, and 13 bases lay in between. The CDR3 loop is CASSWTGAGEQYF. The CDR3 DNA is TGTGCCAGCAGCTGGACCGGGGCCGGCGAGCAGTACTTC. The whole variable domain, remainder taken from reference TRBV11-3 and TRBJ2-7, is EAGVVQSPRYKIIEKKQPVAFWCNPISGHNTLYWYLQNLGQGPELLIRYENEEAVDDSQLPKDRFSAERLKGVDSTLKIQPAELGDSAVYLCASSWTGAGEQYFGPGTRLTVT.

This clonotype has ten or more counts. The chain couples TRBV20-1 to TRBJ2-2, with TRBD2 matching 11 bases. The CDR3 extends over 13 amino acids. The germline gives CDR1 DFQATT, CDR2 SNEGSKA (reference sequence). The CDR3 region is CSCGLAGNGELFF. The CDR3 nucleotides read TGCAGCTGCGGACTAGCGGGCAACGGGGAGCTGTTTTTT.

Remarks on this clonotype: A much larger clone differs from this one at a single base, so this may be a read error. The J gene is TRBJ2-2, the V gene TRBV7-9, with D hard to call. The germline V and J ends were trimmed by 5 bases and 5 bases, with 15 bases remaining between them. The CDR3 runs to 15 residues. From germline, CDR1 is SEHNR and CDR2 FQNEAQ (reference sequence). CDR3 nucleotides: TGTGCCAGCAGCCCTACGAAGCGTAGAACCGGGGAGCTGTTTTTT. Its translation is CASSPTKRRTGELFF.

This clonotype appeared a few times. This chain joins TRBV6-2 or TRBV6-3 and TRBJ1-2; weak D call: TRBD1 (5 bases). This CDR3 comprises 12 residues. Trimming pared 7 bases from V and 8 bases from J, leaving 14 bases between. CDR1 and CDR2 (germline): MNHEY, SVGEGT. The CDR3 is CASKGVQLGYTF. The DNA for the CDR3 is TGTGCCAGCAAAGGGGTTCAGCTAGGCTACACCTTC.

The chain uses TRBV30 and TRBJ1-4; 12 bases line up with TRBD1. Looked up from germline, CDR1 is GTSNPN and CDR2 is SVGIG (reference sequence). The V gene end was trimmed by 8 bases and the J gene end by 4 bases; junction bases not matched to a gene: 5. The CDR3 is made up of 14 amino acids. CDR3 in amino acids: CAAGQGAINEKLFF. The CDR3 DNA is TGTGCCGCGGGACAGGGGGCAATTAATGAAAAACTGTTTTTT.

This clonotype appeared many times. The CDR3, as DNA: TGTGCCAGCAGCCTAGGAGGTCTGTTTTTT. It yields the protein CASSLGGLFF. This chain connects TRBV7-9 to TRBJ2-2, with TRBD2 as a possible D gene (5 bases). V lost 5 bases and J lost 14, with 9 bases in between. This CDR3 has 10 residues. CDR1 and CDR2 (germline): SEHNR, FQNEAQ (reference sequence).

In this sample, this clonotype turned up once. This sequence joins TRBV18 and TRBJ2-2, with TRBD2 matching over 10 bases. Germline-derived CDR1 and CDR2 are KGHSH and LQKENI. The CDR3 sequence is 16 residues long. V lost 7 bases and J lost 7; bases outside the gene matches: 12. CDR3 coding DNA: TGTGCCAGCTGCTATCTAGCGGGAGTCGACGGCGGGGAGCTGTTTTTT. Protein product: CASCYLAGVDGGELFF.

This clonotype showed up many times. The genes are TRBV7-6 and TRBJ1-1; the D gene is possibly TRBD1 (5 bases). Germline CDR1 reads SGHVS; CDR2 reads FNYEAQ. V lost 5 bases and J 10 bases, leaving 14 bases between the germline ends. This CDR3 is 12 amino acids long. CDR3 sequence (DNA): TGTGCCAGCAGCCCTCCCGGGGGTCGAGCTTTCTTT. Translation: CASSPPGGRAFF.

This clonotype was counted many times. The chain has TRBV6-1 and TRBJ2-7; the match to TRBD1 covers 7 bases. This CDR3 is built from 13 residues. J was trimmed by 2 bases and V by 6 bases; bases with no gene match: 4. Germline V gene lookup returns CDR1 MNHNS and CDR2 SASEGT. The CDR3, as DNA: TGTGCCAGCAGGAGCCAGGGGGCCTACGAGCAGTACTTC. Its translation is CASRSQGAYEQYF.

This clonotype was recorded only once. The chain couples TRBV3-1 to TRBJ1-2, with no clear D. The CDR3 extends over 13 amino acids. V was trimmed by 6 bases and J by 7 bases, leaving 15 bases between them. Germline CDR1 reads LGHDT; CDR2 reads YNNKEL (reference sequence). The CDR3 sequence is CASSPIGDRGYTF. In DNA form, the CDR3 reads TGTGCCAGCAGTCCGATAGGAGATCGTGGCTACACCTTC.

This clonotype was detected many times. This chain uses TRBV2 with TRBJ2-3, with TRBD2 matching 8 bases. The CDR3 is made up of 14 amino acids. After removal of 6 bases from V and 5 bases from J, the junction contained 7 bases not matched to a gene. CDR1 and CDR2 (germline): SNHLY, FYNNEI. The CDR3 loop reads CASRPGGRGDTQYF. DNA of the CDR3: TGTGCCAGCAGGCCGGGAGGGAGGGGAGATACGCAGTATTTT.

This clonotype was recorded many times. The genes are TRBV30 and TRBJ1-6; TRBD1 matches 8 bases. The CDR3 totals 15 residues. Looked up from germline, CDR1 is GTSNPN and CDR2 is SVGIG (reference sequence). Unmatched junction bases numbered 6, after V lost 1 base and J lost 7 bases. The CDR3 sequence: CAWSERTGSNSPLHF. The CDR3 DNA follows: TGTGCCTGGAGTGAACGGACAGGGTCGAATTCACCCCTCCACTTT.

This clonotype occurred many times. This sequence joins TRBV7-8 and TRBJ1-4; D gene unclear. Germline CDR1 is SGHVS and CDR2 is FQNEAQ. The CDR3 length is 13 residues. V was trimmed by 3 bases and J by 5 bases, leaving 7 bases between them. The CDR3 here is CASSFLQNEKLFF. CDR3 sequence (DNA): TGTGCCAGCAGCTTTTTACAAAATGAAAAACTGTTTTTT.

This clonotype occurred many times. DNA of the CDR3: TGTGCCAGCAGCCAAGTCGGGCTACGGAATGAGCAGTTCTTC. As protein: CASSQVGLRNEQFF. The chain recombines TRBV3-1 with TRBJ2-1; D gene uncertain. Trimming stripped 1 base from V and 7 bases from J, with 11 bases between. This CDR3 is 14 amino acids long. Per germline, CDR1 LGHDT and CDR2 YNNKEL (reference sequence).

Of note for this clonotype: This clone may be a read error of a much larger clone one base away. This chain connects TRBV20-1 to TRBJ2-4; 7 bases are shared with TRBD2. The junction had 28 bases not matched to a gene; V was cut back by 6 bases and J by 8 bases. The CDR3 is made up of 19 amino acids. CDR1 is DFQATT, CDR2 SNEGSKA, per germline (reference sequence). The CDR3 DNA follows: TGCAGTGCGACCCGGGGGGTGATAGCGGCGGCCTCTGTTTATGACATTCAGTACTTC. It specifies CSATRGVIAAASVYDIQYF.

The chain is built from TRBV11-2 and TRBJ2-3; D unresolved. Trimming took 3 bases from V and 4 from J, leaving 11 bases between them. From germline, CDR1 is SGHAT and CDR2 FQNNGV. The CDR3 runs to 14 residues. The CDR3, as DNA: TGTGCCAGCAGCTTTGGCTCCCTACCAGATACGCAGTATTTT. Its protein product is CASSFGSLPDTQYF.

Remarks on this clonotype: Given a far larger clone just one base away, this is likely a sequencing read error. The chain has TRBV2 and TRBJ2-1; 15 bases fit TRBD2. V shed 5 bases, J shed 9 bases, and the junction held 5 bases outside the gene matches. The CDR3 extends over 15 amino acids. Germline CDR1 reads SNHLY; CDR2 reads FYNNEI. The CDR3 region is CASSLPGLAGGEQFF. CDR3 DNA sequence: TGTGCCAGCAGTCTCCCGGGACTAGCGGGAGGTGAGCAGTTCTTC.

This clonotype was seen ten or more times. This chain joins TRBV2 and TRBJ2-5; D unclear. Germline V gene sequence: CDR1 SNHLY, CDR2 FYNNEI. This CDR3 spans 15 amino acids. V was shortened by 7 bases and J by 2 bases, with 17 bases between the two germline ends. The CDR3 DNA reads as TGTGCCAGCACCAGATTCCACACAGCACAAGAGACCCAGTACTTC. This encodes CASTRFHTAQETQYF.

This clonotype was counted only a few times. The CDR3 DNA sequence: TGTGCCAGTAGAAAGTTGGAGCGAGACTATGGCTACACCTTC. Encoded protein: CASRKLERDYGYTF. The chain uses TRBV19 and TRBJ1-2; D is undetermined. V lost 6 bases and J 3 bases, leaving 14 bases between the germline ends. The CDR3 covers 14 residues. Germline V gene data show CDR1 as LNHDA and CDR2 as SQIVND (reference sequence).